What follows are 32 T cell receptor beta chains derived from one specimen sequenced in a study of technical replicates of blood from a few donors. The method was immunoSEQ multiplex PCR; TCRdb's version includes in-frame clones alone and lacks a portion of them. This sample carries more than 65,000 clones, roughly 91% of them seen once, and the ten largest clones take about 0.39%. The sample comprised T cells isolated from PBMCs. The receptor set was obtained from a human donor in good health.

The chain carries TRBV4-3 and TRBJ2-7; perhaps TRBD2 as D (5 bases). The CDR3 covers 15 residues. Trimming stripped 3 bases from V and 0 bases from J, with 12 bases between. CDR1 is LGHNA, CDR2 YSLEER, per germline. The CDR3 sequence is CASSHRTGYSYEQYF. For the CDR3, the DNA is TGCGCCAGCAGCCACCGGACTGGCTACTCCTACGAGCAGTACTTC.

V and J are TRBV30 and TRBJ1-1; D gene uncertain. Trimming removed 4 bases at V and 0 bases at J, with 3 bases between. The CDR3 extends over 11 amino acids. CDR1 is GTSNPN, CDR2 SVGIG, per germline (reference sequence). The DNA of the CDR3 is TGTGCCTGGACAGTGAACACTGAAGCTTTCTTT. Its protein product is CAWTVNTEAFF.

With respect to this clone: Its ends do not fully match the called genes, so a read error is possible. J is TRBJ2-5 and V is TRBV4-1; 8 bases are shared with TRBD1. The CDR3 covers 14 residues. From germline, CDR1 is MGHRA and CDR2 YSYEKL. For the CDR3, the DNA is TGCACCAGCAGCACCGGCCGGACAGGGGAGACCCAGTACTTC. Amino acid sequence: CTSSTGRTGETQYF.

V is TRBV4-1 and J is TRBJ2-5, with D perhaps TRBD2 (5 bases). The germline V gene encodes CDR1 MGHRA and CDR2 YSYEKL. This CDR3 spans 16 amino acids. The V end lost 3 bases, the J end lost 9 bases, and 23 bases lay between the germline ends. The CDR3 spells CASSQPLAGHRRPQYF. The CDR3 DNA reads TGCGCCAGCAGCCAGCCCCTTGCGGGCCACCGAAGGCCCCAGTACTTC.

The chain links TRBV7-9 to TRBJ2-7; TRBD1 agrees at 7 bases. The CDR3 contains 13 residues. Germline V lookup: CDR1 SEHNR, CDR2 FQNEAQ (reference sequence). V shed 3 bases and J 5 bases; nucleotides not matched to a gene: 4. The DNA of the CDR3 is TGTGCCAGCAGCTTGGTCACAGGGGACGAGCAGTACTTC. This codes for CASSLVTGDEQYF.

The CDR3, as DNA: TGCGCCAGCAGCCAAGCGGTCAACCTCGGCACAGATACGCAGTATTTT. Translation: CASSQAVNLGTDTQYF. The J gene is TRBJ2-3, the V gene TRBV4-3; D is undetermined. Trimming left V 1 base short and J 1 base short, with 12 bases between. There are 16 residues in the CDR3. CDR1 is LGHNA, CDR2 YSLEER, per germline.

This chain connects TRBV9 to TRBJ2-7; possible D gene TRBD1, 5 bases. CDR1 is SGDLS, CDR2 YYNGEE, per germline. The CDR3 runs 15 residues. Trimming took off 0 bases at V and 3 bases at J, with 13 bases between the two ends. CDR3 DNA sequence: TGTGCCAGCAGCGTAGCTAGGGGTTTTAGCTACGAGCAGTACTTC. Residues: CASSVARGFSYEQYF.

The chain recombines TRBV19 with TRBJ2-7; possibly TRBD2 for D (5 bases). Germline V gene sequence: CDR1 LNHDA, CDR2 SQIVND (reference sequence). The CDR3 contains 13 residues. Trimming shortened V by 5 bases and J by 6 bases, and 14 bases separated the two germline ends. The CDR3 loop reads CASSPNGGSEQYF. The CDR3 coding sequence is TGTGCCAGTAGTCCTAACGGAGGTTCCGAGCAGTACTTC.

This chain connects TRBV2 to TRBJ2-7; TRBD1 might be the D (6 bases). Germline V gene data show CDR1 as SNHLY and CDR2 as FYNNEI. The V gene lost 8 bases and the J gene lost 0 bases, with 17 bases spanning the gap. The length of the CDR3 is 15 residues. In DNA, the CDR3 is TGTGCCAGCGCTTCCAGGGGATATACCTCCTACGAGCAGTACTTC. Translated: CASASRGYTSYEQYF.

J is TRBJ2-1 and V is TRBV30; 13 bases line up with TRBD2. Germline V gene data show CDR1 as GTSNPN and CDR2 as SVGIG (reference sequence). This CDR3 spans 15 amino acids. V shed 2 bases, J shed 8 bases, and the junction held 6 bases outside the gene matches. CDR3: CAWSSGTSGIDEQFF. Here the CDR3 DNA reads TGTGCCTGGAGTTCCGGGACTAGCGGGATCGATGAGCAGTTCTTC.

As for this clone: Germline is not matched at one junction end, which may reflect a read error. CDR3 coding DNA: TGTGCCTGGGAGGGACTAGCGGGAGGAGAGCAGCACTTC. Protein product: CAWEGLAGGEQHF. V usage is TRBV30 and J usage is TRBJ2-7; 15 bases match TRBD2. The CDR3 sequence is 13 residues long. Germline CDR1 and CDR2: GTSNPN and SVGIG (reference sequence).

This chain connects TRBV29-1 to TRBJ2-1; 8 nucleotides agree with TRBD1. The CDR3 runs to 13 residues. The V gene end was trimmed by 4 bases and the J gene end by 4 bases; junction bases not matched to a gene: 3. The germline V gene has CDR1 SQVTM and CDR2 ANQGSEA. The CDR3 is CSVGRGLYNEQFF. The CDR3, as DNA: TGCAGCGTTGGCAGGGGGCTTTACAATGAGCAGTTCTTC.

On this clone: Other DNA sequences in the same sample also yield this CDR3. The chain links TRBV5-1 to TRBJ2-2, with D possibly matching TRBD2 (5 bases). The CDR3 totals 14 residues. Germline V gene sequence: CDR1 SGHRS, CDR2 YFSETQ. Trimming stripped 2 bases from V and 3 bases from J, with 8 bases between. The CDR3 loop is CASSLTRDTGELFF. CDR3 nucleotide sequence: TGCGCCAGCAGCTTAACGAGGGACACCGGGGAGCTGTTTTTT.

The rearrangement uses TRBV19 and TRBJ2-7, with 7 bases lining up with TRBD1. Trimming cost V 4 bases and J 3 bases; bases outside gene matches: 3. The germline V gene encodes CDR1 LNHDA and CDR2 SQIVND (reference sequence). The CDR3 has 13 residues. In DNA, the CDR3 is TGTGCCAGTAGTAAGGGACAGTACTACGAGCAGTACTTC. It specifies CASSKGQYYEQYF.

The chain is built from TRBV29-1 and TRBJ1-4; the match to TRBD1 covers 9 bases. The J segment lost 10 bases and the V segment lost 6 bases, leaving 9 bases of the junction unmatched. The CDR3 runs to 13 residues. CDR1 and CDR2 from the germline V gene are SQVTM and ANQGSEA. In DNA form, the CDR3 reads TGCAGCGTGACCGGGACAGGGAGGGGAAAACTGTTTTTT. Protein sequence: CSVTGTGRGKLFF.

V and J are TRBV6-5 and TRBJ2-1, with TRBD1 matching over 7 bases. Germline CDR1 is MNHEY and CDR2 is SVGAGI. The CDR3 totals 13 residues. Trimming removed 7 bases from V and 0 bases from J; junction bases left unmatched: 0. The CDR3 here is CASTGGSYNEQFF. The DNA for the CDR3 is TGTGCCAGCACAGGGGGCTCCTACAATGAGCAGTTCTTC.

The rearrangement joins TRBV28 to TRBJ2-3; TRBD2 aligns across 11 bases. There are 17 residues in the CDR3. Germline CDR1 reads MDHEN; CDR2 reads SYDVKM. The junction had 7 bases not matched to a gene; V was cut back by 5 bases and J by 0 bases. In nucleotides, the CDR3 is TGTGCCAGCAGTGCGGTAGCGGGAGGGACTAGCACAGATACGCAGTATTTT. Translating gives CASSAVAGGTSTDTQYF.

This chain connects TRBV5-1 to TRBJ2-7, with TRBD2 identical over 9 bases. This CDR3 has 15 residues. The J segment lost 4 bases and the V segment lost 5 bases, leaving 10 bases of the junction unmatched. Per the germline V gene, CDR1 is SGHRS and CDR2 is YFSETQ. CDR3 nucleotides: TGCGCCAGCAGGACAGGGCTAGCGGGAACTTACGAGCAGTACTTC. Translated, it gives CASRTGLAGTYEQYF. Together with reference TRBV5-1 and TRBJ2-7, the CDR3 gives the full variable domain: KAGVTQTPRYLIKTRGQQVTLSCSPISGHRSVSWYQQTPGQGLQFLFEYFSETQRNKGNFPGRFSGRQFSNSRSEMNVSTLELGDSALYLCASRTGLAGTYEQYFGPGTRLTVT.

This chain uses TRBV5-1 with TRBJ2-3, with a tentative D call TRBD2 (5 bases). The CDR3 contains 14 residues. CDR1 and CDR2 (germline): SGHRS, YFSETQ. Trimming cost V 2 bases and J 0 bases, with 7 bases left between them. The CDR3 nucleotides read TGCGCCAGCAGCTTAGGAGGTAGCACAGATACGCAGTATTTT. Translated: CASSLGGSTDTQYF.

The chain combines TRBV7-9 with TRBJ1-4, with D tentatively TRBD1 (6 bases). V lost 2 bases, J lost 8 bases, and 9 bases lay in between. CDR1 and CDR2 from the germline V gene are SEHNR and FQNEAQ (reference sequence). This CDR3 spans 13 amino acids. The CDR3 DNA reads TGTGCCAGCAGCTTATGGGGGCTGGAAAAACTGTTTTTT. It codes for CASSLWGLEKLFF. The complete variable domain, with remaining parts taken from reference TRBV7-9 and TRBJ1-4, reads DTGVSQNPRHKITKRGQNVTFRCDPISEHNRLYWYRQTLGQGPEFLTYFQNEAQLEKSRLLSDRFSAERPKGSFSTLEIQRTEQGDSAMYLCASSLWGLEKLFFGSGTQLSVL.

The chain joins TRBV4-2 to TRBJ2-5; tentative D call: TRBD2 (6 bases). CDR3 length equals 16 residues. Germline assignment: CDR1 LGHNA and CDR2 YNFKEQ. V shed 4 bases and J shed 2 bases, with 17 bases lying between them. CDR3 nucleotide sequence: TGTGCCAGCAGCCCCCGAGACGGGGACTTTCAAGAGACCCAGTACTTC. Translated: CASSPRDGDFQETQYF.

The V gene is TRBV19, the J gene TRBJ2-3; a weak D match, TRBD2 (6 bases). The CDR3 runs to 15 residues. V was shortened by 3 bases and J by 4 bases, with 14 bases between the two germline ends. The V gene's germline CDR1 is LNHDA and CDR2 SQIVND (reference sequence). The CDR3 sequence is CASSISLSGADTQYF. Written as DNA, the CDR3 is TGTGCCAGTAGTATTAGTCTGTCGGGGGCAGATACGCAGTATTTT.

About this clone: The junction does not match germline at one end; this may be a read error. The rearrangement links TRBV2 to TRBJ1-5, with 8 nucleotides matching TRBD1. This CDR3 contains 15 residues. Germline V gene data show CDR1 as SNHLY and CDR2 as FYNNEI. In nucleotides, the CDR3 is TGTGCCAGCAGCGAAGGACAGGGACACGGTCAGCCCCAGCATTTT. Its translation: CASSEGQGHGQPQHF.

V usage is TRBV12-1 and J usage is TRBJ1-5; TRBD1, the D gene given by the table, was not confirmed from the DNA. TRBV12-1 counts as a pseudogene. This CDR3 has 17 amino acids. CDR3 residues: CASSFCIWALSNQPQHF. CDR3 coding DNA: TGTGCCAGCAGCTTTTGCATCTGGGCTCTGAGCAATCAGCCCCAGCATTTT.

This clone was observed a few times. The chain carries TRBV14 and TRBJ1-1; D is uncertain. CDR3 length: 17 amino acids. Per germline, CDR1 SGHDN and CDR2 FVKESK. V shed 0 bases and J shed 0 bases, with 14 bases lying between them. The CDR3 nucleotides read TGTGCCAGCAGCCAAGATCGAGGTCCCCTAATGAACACTGAAGCTTTCTTT. This encodes CASSQDRGPLMNTEAFF.

This chain connects TRBV6-5 to TRBJ2-5; D may be TRBD1 (6 bases). The CDR3 covers 15 residues. Trimming pared 3 bases from V and 2 bases from J, leaving 13 bases between. Germline V lookup: CDR1 MNHEY, CDR2 SVGAGI. CDR3 coding DNA: TGTGCCAGCAGTTATTCTCTAGGGGGACAAGAGACCCAGTACTTC. This codes for CASSYSLGGQETQYF.

The chain has TRBV7-9 and TRBJ2-5; TRBD1 matches at 7 bases. Trimming cost V 9 bases and J 5 bases; bases outside gene matches: 6. The CDR3 spans 12 residues. Germline lookup yields CDR1 SEHNR and CDR2 FQNEAQ (reference sequence). As DNA, the CDR3 is TGTGCCAGTCACCCGGACAGGGAGACCCAGTACTTC. Translating gives CASHPDRETQYF. Variable domain in full (rest from reference TRBV7-9 and TRBJ2-5): DTGVSQNPRHKITKRGQNVTFRCDPISEHNRLYWYRQTLGQGPEFLTYFQNEAQLEKSRLLSDRFSAERPKGSFSTLEIQRTEQGDSAMYLCASHPDRETQYFGPGTRLLVL.

To note about this clone: The sample carries other DNA sequences with the same CDR3. The chain combines TRBV4-1 with TRBJ2-7, with TRBD2 matching over 11 bases. The V and J ends lost 1 base and 4 bases, in that order; junction bases with no gene match: 0. Germline V gives CDR1 MGHRA, CDR2 YSYEKL. CDR3 size: 14 residues. CDR3 amino acids: CASSQGLAGYEQYF. The CDR3 DNA reads as TGCGCCAGCAGCCAAGGACTAGCGGGATACGAGCAGTACTTC.

The chain employs TRBV9 and TRBJ2-4; 8 positions match TRBD2. Germline CDR1 and CDR2: SGDLS and YYNGEE. V trimming: 0 bases; J trimming: 1 base; junction bases outside the gene matches: 6. This CDR3 spans 17 amino acids. In DNA form, the CDR3 reads TGTGCCAGCAGCGTAGAGAGCGGGAGTTTGGCCAAAAACATTCAGTACTTC. Its translation: CASSVESGSLAKNIQYF.

The rearrangement links TRBV7-8 to TRBJ2-3; 13 bases line up with TRBD2. J lost 2 bases, V lost 5 bases, and 7 bases had no gene match. The CDR3 covers 17 residues. Germline CDR1 SGHVS, CDR2 FQNEAQ. The CDR3 spells CASSPRLAGGITDTQYF. The CDR3 nucleotides are TGTGCCAGCAGCCCCAGACTAGCGGGAGGAATCACAGATACGCAGTATTTT.

CDR3 sequence: CASSQDGSEIEQFF. DNA of the CDR3: TGCGCCAGCAGCCAAGATGGAAGCGAAATTGAGCAGTTCTTC. The chain is built from TRBV4-3 and TRBJ2-1; D gene uncertain. CDR1 and CDR2 from the germline V gene are LGHNA and YSLEER. This CDR3 is built from 14 residues. V lost 0 bases and J lost 9, with 12 bases in between.

The chain combines TRBV7-3 with TRBJ1-1; maybe TRBD1 (6 bases). Germline lookup yields CDR1 SGHTA and CDR2 FQGTGA. The CDR3 spans 14 residues. The V gene lost 4 bases and the J gene lost 5 bases, with 14 bases spanning the gap. The CDR3 reads CASSYSGGGTEAFF. CDR3 nucleotide sequence: TGTGCCAGCAGCTACTCGGGGGGCGGTACTGAAGCTTTCTTT.